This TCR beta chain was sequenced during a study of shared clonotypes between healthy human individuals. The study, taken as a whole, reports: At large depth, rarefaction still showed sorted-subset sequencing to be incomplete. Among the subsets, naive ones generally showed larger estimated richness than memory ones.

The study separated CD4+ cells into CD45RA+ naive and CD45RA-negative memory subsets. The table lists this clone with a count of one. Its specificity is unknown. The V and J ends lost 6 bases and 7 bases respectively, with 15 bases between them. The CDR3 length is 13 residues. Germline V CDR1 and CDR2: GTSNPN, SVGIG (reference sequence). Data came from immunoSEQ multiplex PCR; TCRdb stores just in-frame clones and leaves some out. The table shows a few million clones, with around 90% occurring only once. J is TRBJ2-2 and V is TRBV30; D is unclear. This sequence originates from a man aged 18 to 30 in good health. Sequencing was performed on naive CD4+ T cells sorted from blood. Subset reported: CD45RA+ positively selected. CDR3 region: CACTINTGGELFF. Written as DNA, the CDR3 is TGTGCCTGCACAATAAACACGGGCGGGGAGCTGTTTTTT. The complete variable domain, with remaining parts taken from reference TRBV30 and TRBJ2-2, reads SQTIHQWPATLVQPVGSPLSLECTVEGTSNPNLYWYRQAAGRGLQLLFYSVGIGQISSEVPQNLSASRPQDRQFILSSKKLLLSDSGFYLCACTINTGGELFFGEGSRLTVL.